Shown below are 13 T cell receptor beta chains from a single sample sequenced in a study of vaccination and CD4 T cells after COVID-19 (dated by TCRdb to about 2022). The treatment or condition label here, explained by the study, means: roughly 10-day PBMC culture with coronavirus spike peptide pools or control peptides (ViraFEST assay). CD4+ T cells from unexposed donors were collected before the COVID-19 pandemic (2011-2018). Their cognate antigens are unknown. Libraries came from PCR. Sequenced using an Illumina iSeq 100. At the Johns Hopkins FTIC core, DNA from the cultured CD4+ T cells underwent TCR sequencing with the Oncomine TCR Beta short-read assay. The QIAamp micro DNA kit was used to extract genomic DNA from the cultured CD4+ T cells. Using fastp at Q25 and MiXCR, TCRdb reprocessed the public reads and kept productive beta chains. CDR3 protein sequences are deduplicated, and each keeps its most common genes and DNA. The sample table records about 7,800 distinct CDR3 sequences; approximately 40% of these occur just once. The top ten hold 30% to 45% of the sample.

The sample taken for sequencing was CD4+ T cells from blood, cultured in vitro. These receptors all stem from a human donor in good health.

This clonotype has only a few counts. The chain carries TRBV2 and TRBJ2-3, with D unclear. The CDR3 has 11 residues. CDR1 and CDR2 from the germline V gene are SNHLY and FYNNEI. V was shortened by 3 bases and J by 6 bases, with 4 bases between the two germline ends. CDR3 in DNA: TGTGCCAGCAGTGATTGGGATACGCAGTATTTT. Residues: CASSDWDTQYF.

V is TRBV6-2 or TRBV6-3 and J is TRBJ2-1, with D possibly TRBD1 on 6 matching bases. The V gene's germline CDR1 is MNHEY and CDR2 SVGEGT. CDR3 size: 15 residues. Between the trimmed V and J ends, which lost 0 bases and 7 bases, there was a span of 13 bases. The chain's CDR3 is CASSYSNTGFNEQFF. In DNA, the CDR3 is TGTGCCAGCAGTTACTCGAACACAGGGTTTAATGAGCAGTTCTTC.

CDR3 loop: CAISESQGANVLTF. The CDR3 bases are TGTGCCATCAGTGAGTCCCAGGGGGCCAACGTCCTGACTTTC. The rearrangement uses TRBV10-3 and TRBJ2-6; D unresolved. Germline V CDR1 and CDR2: ENHRY, SYGVKD. V dropped 0 bases and J dropped 4 bases, with 4 bases sitting between them. There are 14 residues in the CDR3.

There are a few counts of this clonotype. This chain joins TRBV20-1 and TRBJ2-3, with 8 nucleotides matching TRBD2. The CDR3 has 16 residues. Germline V lookup: CDR1 DFQATT, CDR2 SNEGSKA (reference sequence). After removal of 4 bases from V and 2 bases from J, the junction contained 11 bases not matched to a gene. The CDR3 coding sequence is TGCAGTGCTAAGACAAGCGGGAGACGTGACACAGATACGCAGTATTTT. Amino acids: CSAKTSGRRDTDTQYF.

This clonotype came up a few times. V is TRBV24-1 and J is TRBJ2-5; 10 nucleotides match TRBD2. From germline, CDR1 is KGHDR and CDR2 SFDVKD. The CDR3 runs to 14 residues. With 9 bases clipped from V and 2 bases from J, the junction kept 5 bases outside the gene matches. For the CDR3, the DNA is TGTGCCACCGGAACTAGCGGGGCACAAGAGACCCAGTACTTC. This translates into CATGTSGAQETQYF.

This rearrangement joins TRBV7-9 to TRBJ1-5; unclear D gene. The CDR3 runs to 15 residues. V lost 2 bases and J lost 5, with 13 bases in between. Germline V gives CDR1 SEHNR, CDR2 FQNEAQ (reference sequence). Written as DNA, the CDR3 is TGTGCCAGCAGCTTATCGGCTTCCGGGGATCAGCCCCAGCATTTT. Protein: CASSLSASGDQPQHF.

The V and J genes are TRBV5-8 and TRBJ2-7, with D perhaps matching TRBD1 or TRBD2 (5 bases each). The germline V gene has CDR1 SGHTS and CDR2 YDEGEE. The V end lost 5 bases, the J end lost 2 bases, and 5 bases lay between the germline ends. The CDR3 has 11 residues. In DNA, the CDR3 is TGTGCCAGCAGGGGGGCCTACGAGCAGTACTTC. Translation: CASRGAYEQYF. Full variable domain (remainder filled in from reference TRBV5-8 and TRBJ2-7): EAGVTQSPTHLIKTRGQQATLRCSPISGHTSVYWYQQALGLGLQFLLWYDEGEERNRGNFPPRFSGRQFPNYSSELNVNALELEDSALYLCASRGAYEQYFGPGTRLTVT.

The V and J genes are TRBV6-1 and TRBJ1-5; D gene ambiguous. Per the germline V gene, CDR1 is MNHNS and CDR2 is SASEGT. The CDR3 totals 12 residues. Trimming took 6 bases from V and 9 from J, leaving 12 bases between them. DNA of the CDR3: TGTGCCAGCAGAAAAGACACCTCGCCCCAGCATTTT. Translating it yields CASRKDTSPQHF.

The chain carries TRBV6-1 and TRBJ2-1, with a weak D call TRBD2 (5 bases). Germline V lookup: CDR1 MNHNS, CDR2 SASEGT. This CDR3 is 14 amino acids long. V lost 10 bases and J 5 bases, leaving 18 bases between the germline ends. As DNA, the CDR3 is TGTGCCACCTTGAGGGATGCGAATAACAATGAGCAGTTCTTC. Amino acid sequence: CATLRDANNNEQFF.

In its sample, this clonotype is medium-sized. The gene calls are TRBV10-3 and TRBJ1-2, with 10 bases matching TRBD1. The V gene end was trimmed by 10 bases and the J gene end by 3 bases; junction bases not matched to a gene: 5. The CDR3 extends over 13 amino acids. In germline, CDR1 is ENHRY, CDR2 SYGVKD. The CDR3 DNA is TGTGCCACTACGACAGGGGGCGACTATGGCTACACCTTC. This sequence encodes CATTTGGDYGYTF.

This sequence joins TRBV5-6 and TRBJ2-3; the D gene could be TRBD1 or TRBD2 (6 bases each). CDR3 length: 16 amino acids. Per germline, CDR1 SGHDT and CDR2 YYEEEE. V lost 5 bases and J 0 bases, leaving 16 bases between the germline ends. For the CDR3, the DNA is TGTGCCAGCAGGGGGGGACCAGGGGCTAGCACAGATACGCAGTATTTT. Amino acids: CASRGGPGASTDTQYF.

The chain employs TRBV19 and TRBJ1-5, with 8 positions matching TRBD1. Trimming cost V 5 bases and J 5 bases; bases outside gene matches: 8. CDR3 length equals 15 residues. Germline V gives CDR1 LNHDA, CDR2 SQIVND (reference sequence). The CDR3 sequence is CASSWGDRNYQPQHF. CDR3 nucleotide sequence: TGTGCCAGTAGTTGGGGGGACAGGAACTATCAGCCCCAGCATTTT.

J is TRBJ2-5 and V is TRBV7-2, with 7 positions matching TRBD2. V dropped 0 bases and J dropped 5; count of bases not matched to a gene: 9. The CDR3 contains 16 residues. Looked up from germline, CDR1 is SGHTA and CDR2 is FQGNSA. CDR3 coding DNA: TGTGCCAGCAGCTTAGCGGCTAGCGGAGGGGTGGAGACCCAGTACTTC. It translates to CASSLAASGGVETQYF.